A single sample gave rise to the 8 T cell receptor beta chains below, sequenced in a study of monozygotic twins with inflammatory bowel disease. TCRdb reprocessed the 5' RACE reads; each CDR3 protein has one entry and no DNA is given. The sample table includes 300,000 to 400,000 distinct CDR3 sequences. The sample comprised blood. These receptors originate from a human donor with ulcerative colitis or Crohn's disease, or a healthy co-twin of an affected twin (not recorded which).

The gene calls are TRBV6-1 and TRBJ2-2; lacking DNA, the TRBD2 call made by TCRdb goes unchecked. This CDR3 spans 16 amino acids. The V gene's germline CDR1 is MNHNS and CDR2 SASEGT. This CDR3 reads CASSINSGSVTGELFF.

V gene TRBV9 combines with J gene TRBJ2-1; absent DNA, TCRdb's TRBD1 call cannot be checked. Germline V gives CDR1 SGDLS, CDR2 YYNGEE. This CDR3 spans 15 amino acids. CDR3 loop: CASSPEQGIASEQFF.

The V and J genes are TRBV6-2 or TRBV6-3 and TRBJ2-5; TCRdb calls TRBD1, which cannot be checked without DNA. Germline CDR1 reads MNHEY; CDR2 reads SVGEGT. The CDR3 sequence is 15 residues long. CDR3 in amino acids: CASSYSRTGQETQYF.

V usage is TRBV3-1 and J usage is TRBJ2-7; checking the TCRdb D call of TRBD1 is not possible without DNA. The CDR3 totals 15 residues. CDR1 LGHDT and CDR2 YNNKEL come from the germline V gene (reference sequence). The CDR3 sequence: CASSQGTGRFYEQYF.

V and J are TRBV27 and TRBJ2-1; TCRdb's D call of TRBD1 is untestable without DNA. Germline V gene sequence: CDR1 MNHEY, CDR2 SMNVEV (reference sequence). CDR3 length: 14 amino acids. The chain's CDR3 is CASTRDQNHDEQFF.

CDR3 amino acids: CASSLNFGGELFF. J is TRBJ2-2 and V is TRBV28. CDR1 and CDR2 (germline): MDHEN, SYDVKM. The CDR3 spans 13 residues.

The V gene is TRBV7-9, the J gene TRBJ2-7; TCRdb designates TRBD1, a call that cannot be tested without DNA. The CDR3 extends over 17 amino acids. Germline V gives CDR1 SEHNR, CDR2 FQNEAQ (reference sequence). The CDR3 reads CASSESLPQGFVHEQYF. Complete variable domain (other parts from reference TRBV7-9 and TRBJ2-7): DTGVSQNPRHKITKRGQNVTFRCDPISEHNRLYWYRQTLGQGPEFLTYFQNEAQLEKSRLLSDRFSAERPKGSFSTLEIQRTEQGDSAMYLCASSESLPQGFVHEQYFGPGTRLTVT.

V and J are TRBV20-1 and TRBJ1-1; absent DNA, TCRdb's TRBD1 call cannot be checked. This CDR3 spans 14 amino acids. Germline CDR1 and CDR2: DFQATT and SNEGSKA (reference sequence). This CDR3 reads CSALWMAGVTEAFF.